The source of this T cell receptor (beta chain) is a study of blood T cell repertoires in COVID-19. Across the whole study: Some COVID-19 samples were acute and others convalescent; all came from the United States, Italy and Spain. T cells, B-cell-depleted T cells, or PBMCs supplied cDNA or gDNA.

Original processing notes: Researchers report that nucleated cell counts were estimated from reference gene primer amplification. The repertoire was sequenced with immunoSEQ multiplex PCR; TCRdb's copy has only in-frame clones and lacks some. The V and J calls and clone size were taken over from that table, and D and trimming were inferred from the DNA. Of approximately 200,000 clones in the sample, roughly 88% are singletons; the top ten hold around 3.6%. Recruits, aged roughly 18 to 90 years, lived in 24 US areas. Looked up from germline, CDR1 is LNHDA and CDR2 is SQIVND (reference sequence). This CDR3 region has 14 residues. The V and J ends lost 5 bases and 4 bases respectively, with 12 bases between them.

V and J are TRBV19 and TRBJ2-1, with D possibly being TRBD2 (7 bases). The specimen sequenced was PBMCs or T cells enriched from blood (not recorded which). This receptor was obtained from a woman under 40 who had been exposed to COVID-19. CDR3 amino acids: CASSGGGKYNEQFF. The DNA for the CDR3 is TGTGCCAGTAGTGGGGGGGGCAAATACAATGAGCAGTTCTTC.